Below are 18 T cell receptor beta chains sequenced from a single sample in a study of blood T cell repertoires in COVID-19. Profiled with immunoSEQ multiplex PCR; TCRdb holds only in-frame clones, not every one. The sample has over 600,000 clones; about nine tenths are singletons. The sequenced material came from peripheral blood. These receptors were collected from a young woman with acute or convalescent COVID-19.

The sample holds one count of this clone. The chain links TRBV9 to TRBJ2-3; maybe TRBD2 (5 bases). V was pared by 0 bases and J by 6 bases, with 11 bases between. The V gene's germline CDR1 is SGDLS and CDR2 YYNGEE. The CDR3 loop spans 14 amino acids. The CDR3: CASSVDLRRDTQYF. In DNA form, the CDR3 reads TGTGCCAGCAGCGTAGACCTCCGGAGGGATACGCAGTATTTT.

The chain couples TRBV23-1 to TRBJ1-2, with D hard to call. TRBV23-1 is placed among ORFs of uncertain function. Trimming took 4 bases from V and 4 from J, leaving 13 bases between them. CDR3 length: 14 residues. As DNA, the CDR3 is TGCGCCAGCAGTCCAGAGGGCCGCCGCTATGGCTACACCTTC. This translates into CASSPEGRRYGYTF.

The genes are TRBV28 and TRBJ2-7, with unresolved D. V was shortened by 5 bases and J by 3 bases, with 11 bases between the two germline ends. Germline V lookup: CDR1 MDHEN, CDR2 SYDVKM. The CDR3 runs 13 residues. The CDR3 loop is CASSGIYSYEQYF. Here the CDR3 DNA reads TGTGCCAGCAGTGGAATCTACAGCTACGAGCAGTACTTC.

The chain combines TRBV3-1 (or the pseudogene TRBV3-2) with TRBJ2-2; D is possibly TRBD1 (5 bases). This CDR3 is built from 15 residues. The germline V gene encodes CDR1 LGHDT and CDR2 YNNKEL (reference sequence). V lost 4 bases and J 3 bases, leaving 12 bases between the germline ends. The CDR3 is CASSRAGKDTGELFF. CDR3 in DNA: TGTGCCAGCAGCCGAGCAGGGAAAGACACCGGGGAGCTGTTTTTT.

Here the CDR3 DNA reads TGTGCCAGCAGCGCAGGGGACACGAACACCGGGGAGCTGTTTTTT. It encodes CASSAGDTNTGELFF. The rearrangement joins TRBV5-6 to TRBJ2-2; weak D call: TRBD1 (6 bases). This CDR3 is built from 15 residues. Germline assignment: CDR1 SGHDT and CDR2 YYEEEE. The V and J ends lost 4 bases and 0 bases respectively, with 10 bases between them.

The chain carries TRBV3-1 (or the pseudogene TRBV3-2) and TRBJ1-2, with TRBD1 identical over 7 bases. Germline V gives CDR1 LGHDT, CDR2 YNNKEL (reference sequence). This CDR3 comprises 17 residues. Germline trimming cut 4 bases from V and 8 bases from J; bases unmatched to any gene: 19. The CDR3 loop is CASSPGAVRVAGGGYTF. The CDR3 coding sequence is TGTGCCAGCAGCCCGGGGGCGGTTAGGGTGGCAGGGGGAGGCTACACCTTC.

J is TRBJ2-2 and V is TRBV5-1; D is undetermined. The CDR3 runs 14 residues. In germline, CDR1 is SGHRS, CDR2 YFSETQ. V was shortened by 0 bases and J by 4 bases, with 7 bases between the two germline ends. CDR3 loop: CASSLGSRTGELFF. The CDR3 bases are TGCGCCAGCAGCTTGGGTTCGCGCACCGGGGAGCTGTTTTTT.

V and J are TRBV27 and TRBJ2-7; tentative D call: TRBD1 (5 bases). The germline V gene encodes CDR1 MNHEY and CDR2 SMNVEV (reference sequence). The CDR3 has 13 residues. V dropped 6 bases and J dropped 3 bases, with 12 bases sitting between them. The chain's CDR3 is CASSGRVNYEQYF. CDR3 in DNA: TGTGCCAGCAGCGGCAGGGTGAACTACGAGCAGTACTTC.

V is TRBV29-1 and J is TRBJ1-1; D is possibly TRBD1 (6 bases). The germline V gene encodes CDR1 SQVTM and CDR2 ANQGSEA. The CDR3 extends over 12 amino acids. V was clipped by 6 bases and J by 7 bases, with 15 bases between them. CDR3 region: CSVAVLQGEAFF. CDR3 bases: TGCAGCGTAGCGGTCCTACAGGGTGAAGCTTTCTTT.

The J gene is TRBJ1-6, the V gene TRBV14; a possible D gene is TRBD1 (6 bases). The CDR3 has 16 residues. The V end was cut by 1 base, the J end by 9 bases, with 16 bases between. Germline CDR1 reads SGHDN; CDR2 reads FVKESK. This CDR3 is CASSQGGTYVGSPLHF. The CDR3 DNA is TGTGCCAGCAGCCAAGGTGGGACATACGTTGGTTCACCCCTCCACTTT.

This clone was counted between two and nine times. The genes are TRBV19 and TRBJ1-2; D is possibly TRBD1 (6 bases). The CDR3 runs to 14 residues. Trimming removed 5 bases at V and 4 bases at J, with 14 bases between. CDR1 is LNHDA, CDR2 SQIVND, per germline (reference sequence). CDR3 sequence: CASSSAKQGYGYTF. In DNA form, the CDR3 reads TGTGCCAGTAGTTCCGCCAAACAGGGCTATGGCTACACCTTC.

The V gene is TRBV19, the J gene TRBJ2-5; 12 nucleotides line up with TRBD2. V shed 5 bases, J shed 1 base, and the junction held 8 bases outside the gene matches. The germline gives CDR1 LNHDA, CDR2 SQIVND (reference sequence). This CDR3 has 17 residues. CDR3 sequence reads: CASSPRLAGVLQETQYF. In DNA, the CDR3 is TGTGCCAGTAGTCCAAGACTAGCGGGGGTACTCCAAGAGACCCAGTACTTC.

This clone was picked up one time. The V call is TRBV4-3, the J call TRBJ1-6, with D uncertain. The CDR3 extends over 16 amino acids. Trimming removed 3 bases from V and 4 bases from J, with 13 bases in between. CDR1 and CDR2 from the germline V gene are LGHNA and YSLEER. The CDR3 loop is CASSQTAGVYNSPLHF. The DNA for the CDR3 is TGCGCCAGCAGCCAGACCGCAGGCGTTTATAATTCACCCCTCCACTTT.

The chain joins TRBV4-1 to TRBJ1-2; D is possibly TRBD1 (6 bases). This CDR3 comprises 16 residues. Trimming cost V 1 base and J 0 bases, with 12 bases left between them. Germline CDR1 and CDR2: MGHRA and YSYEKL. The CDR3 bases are TGCGCCAGCAGCCAAGCAGGGGCAGGTACTAACTATGGCTACACCTTC. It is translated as CASSQAGAGTNYGYTF.

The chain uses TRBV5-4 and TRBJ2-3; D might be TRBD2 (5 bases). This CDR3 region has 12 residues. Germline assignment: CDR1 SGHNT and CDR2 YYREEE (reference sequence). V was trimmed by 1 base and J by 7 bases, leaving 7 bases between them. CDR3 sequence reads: CASSLREYTQYF. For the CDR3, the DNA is TGTGCCAGCAGCTTGAGGGAGTATACGCAGTATTTT.

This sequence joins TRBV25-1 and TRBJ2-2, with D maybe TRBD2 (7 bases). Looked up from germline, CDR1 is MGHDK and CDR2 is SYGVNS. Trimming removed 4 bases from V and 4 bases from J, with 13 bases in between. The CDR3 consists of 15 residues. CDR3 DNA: TGTGCCAGCAGTGGAGGGGGGGGCCCCACCGGGGAGCTGTTTTTT. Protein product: CASSGGGGPTGELFF.

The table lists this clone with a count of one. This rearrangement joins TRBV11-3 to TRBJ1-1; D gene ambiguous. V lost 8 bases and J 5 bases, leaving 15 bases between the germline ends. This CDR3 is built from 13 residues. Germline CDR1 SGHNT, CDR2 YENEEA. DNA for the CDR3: TGTGCCAGCGTCAAGAGGGTGACGACTGAAGCTTTCTTT. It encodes CASVKRVTTEAFF.

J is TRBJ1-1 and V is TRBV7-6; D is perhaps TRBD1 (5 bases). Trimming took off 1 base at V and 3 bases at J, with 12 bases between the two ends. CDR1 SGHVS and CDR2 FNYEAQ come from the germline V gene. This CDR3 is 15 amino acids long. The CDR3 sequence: CASSLDPRVDTEAFF. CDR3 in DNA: TGTGCCAGCAGCTTAGACCCCAGGGTCGACACTGAAGCTTTCTTT.